The rows below give T cell receptor beta chains drawn from one sample of a study of TIL therapy for anti-PD-1-resistant metastatic lung cancer. The assay was immunoSEQ multiplex PCR, and TCRdb's table has in-frame clones only and misses some. The table lists several thousand clones, over 60% of them singletons. The material sequenced was tumor tissue, taken at baseline. Every receptor here comes from a person aged 25-85 years with non-small cell lung cancer. Each CDR3 is given with its conserved first and last residue. A D gene is named only where the DNA matches it firmly. Expanded clones are given a class, and other clones once, few, many or no size at all.

d_call clone_size j_call cdr3_length v_call cdr3_nt cdr3_aa
TRBD2 - TRBJ2-5 15 TRBV19 TGTGCCAGTAGCGGATCCGGGACTACGCAAGAGACCCAGTACTTC CASSGSGTTQETQYF
- - TRBJ2-3 14 TRBV7-2 TGTGCCAGCAGCTTAGCGGGGGCGGGAGATACGCAGTATTTT CASSLAGAGDTQYF
- - TRBJ1-5 10 TRBV29-1 TGCAGCGTTGACCCCCAGGGCCAGCATTTT CSVDPQGQHF
TRBD1 - TRBJ1-4 13 TRBV29-1 TGCAGCGCCGGGGGACAGACTAATGAAAAACTGTTTTTT CSAGGQTNEKLFF
- once TRBJ2-3 13 TRBV11-2 TGTGCCAGCAGCTTAGACCGATCGGATACGCAGTATTTT CASSLDRSDTQYF
- - TRBJ2-3 13 TRBV6-5 TGTGCCAGCATGGCCATTTCCACAGATACGCAGTATTTT CASMAISTDTQYF
- - TRBJ1-6 16 TRBV5-1 TGCGCCAGCAGCCTAAATCCACAGGGAGATAATTCACCCCTCCACTTT CASSLNPQGDNSPLHF
TRBD2 medium-sized TRBJ2-3 16 TRBV7-6 TGTGCCAGCAGCTTAGGAGGTAGCGGGGTCACAGATACGCAGTATTTT CASSLGGSGVTDTQYF
- - TRBJ1-4 15 TRBV2 TGTGCCAGCAGTGAATCCCAAGGCCGAGCAGAAAAACTGTTTTTT CASSESQGRAEKLFF
TRBD2 - TRBJ2-1 17 TRBV19 TGTGCCAGTAGTATAGGAGGACTAGCGGGGAGTCTGTATGAGCAGTTCTTC CASSIGGLAGSLYEQFF
- - TRBJ2-2 15 TRBV27 TGTGCCAGCAGCTCGCGGCCGGGGAACACCGGGGAGCTGTTTTTT CASSSRPGNTGELFF
- - TRBJ2-7 14 TRBV9 TGTGCCAGCAGCGTAGCACTAGGCGCCTACGAGCAGTACTTC CASSVALGAYEQYF
- - TRBJ1-5 16 TRBV4-3 TGCGCCAGCAGCCAAGACAGGACTGGAGGGAATCAGCCCCAGCATTTT CASSQDRTGGNQPQHF
- - TRBJ1-6 17 TRBV14 TGTGCCAGCAGCCAAGCCGGGCGAGGTCGTCGTAATTCACCCCTCCACTTT CASSQAGRGRRNSPLHF
- - TRBJ2-7 16 TRBV27 TGTGCCAGCAGTCCACGACTACCGTGGGATGGTTACGAGCAGTACTTC CASSPRLPWDGYEQYF
- - TRBJ1-2 12 TRBV4-1 TGCGCCAGCAGCCAAGAAAACTATGGCTACACCTTC CASSQENYGYTF
- - TRBJ2-7 14 TRBV6-5 TGTGCCAGCAGTTACGGGGACGGCTCCTACGAGCAGTACTTC CASSYGDGSYEQYF
TRBD1 - TRBJ2-2 16 TRBV6-5 TGTGCCAGCAGTTACAGGGGGCGCTCCGCAACCGGGGAGCTGTTTTTT CASSYRGRSATGELFF
TRBD1 - TRBJ2-5 17 TRBV28 TGTGCCAGCAGTCTCCTCCGGGGACAGGGGGCAAGTGAGACCCAGTACTTC CASSLLRGQGASETQYF
TRBD2 - TRBJ2-4 16 TRBV9 TGTGCCAGCAGCCCCGCGGGGGGACTAGCCAAAAACATTCAGTACTTC CASSPAGGLAKNIQYF
- - TRBJ2-3 11 TRBV28 TGTGCCAGCAGCCCTACAGATACGCAGTATTTT CASSPTDTQYF
- - TRBJ2-6 17 TRBV9 TGTGCCAGCAGCGTAGATCCCGGGGACTCTGGGGCCAACGTCCTGACTTTC CASSVDPGDSGANVLTF
TRBD1 once TRBJ2-6 17 TRBV28 TGTGCCAGCAGGTCGGGACAGGGGGCCCCTGGGGCCAACGTCCTGACTTTC CASRSGQGAPGANVLTF
- - TRBJ1-5 15 TRBV6-7 TGTGCCAGCAGTTACTCGTTCAGGGGCAATCAGCCCCAGCATTTT CASSYSFRGNQPQHF
TRBD1 - TRBJ2-7 14 TRBV2 TGTGCCAGCTCGGACAGGGCCGGCACCTACGAGCAGTACTTC CASSDRAGTYEQYF
- - TRBJ2-5 13 TRBV4-1 TGCGCCAGCAGACAGGGAGAGGGGGGGACCCAGTACTTC CASRQGEGGTQYF
- once TRBJ2-1 15 TRBV7-3 TGTGCCAGCAGCCCCGCTGGGGGGGCGGGCAATGAGCAGTTCTTC CASSPAGGAGNEQFF
- - TRBJ2-3 14 TRBV10-2 TGCGCCAGCAGTGTTCAGCGGAGCACAGATACGCAGTATTTT CASSVQRSTDTQYF
TRBD2 - TRBJ2-7 16 TRBV7-2 TGTGCCAGCAGCTTATCGGGGACTACAGCGGCCTACGAGCAGTACTTC CASSLSGTTAAYEQYF
TRBD1 - TRBJ1-6 13 TRBV27 TGTGCCAGCAGACCGACAGGGAATGGGGCCCTCCACTTT CASRPTGNGALHF
- - TRBJ2-3 13 TRBV29-1 TGCAGCGCCGGACCATCTTCGACAGATACGCAGTATTTT CSAGPSSTDTQYF
TRBD2 - TRBJ2-3 15 TRBV28 TGTGCCAGCAGTTCGGCGGGAGAAAACACAGATACGCAGTATTTT CASSSAGENTDTQYF
- - TRBJ1-2 17 TRBV5-8 TGTGCCAGCAATATTGGGCGTGATTGGGAGCAGAACTATGGCTACACCTTC CASNIGRDWEQNYGYTF
- - TRBJ1-1 15 TRBV6-4 TGTGCCAGCAGTGACTCCAGGCCCCGGTTCACTGAAGCTTTCTTT CASSDSRPRFTEAFF
- - TRBJ2-7 15 TRBV7-9 TGTGCCAGCAGCTTAATAGTGGGAGCTGCCTACGAGCAGTACTTC CASSLIVGAAYEQYF
TRBD1 - TRBJ1-6 15 TRBV13 TGTGCCAGCAGCTTAGGACAGGGGTTCAGTTCACCCCTCCACTTT CASSLGQGFSSPLHF
TRBD2 - TRBJ2-5 14 TRBV7-2 TGTGCCAGCAGCCCGGGGACTAAGAAAGAGACCCAGTACTTC CASSPGTKKETQYF
- - TRBJ2-7 13 TRBV2 TGTGCCAGCGCCCAGGCCCGAACCTACGAGCAGTACTTC CASAQARTYEQYF
- - TRBJ2-7 13 TRBV7-2 TGTGCCAGCAGTCTAAGGGGATCCGACGAGCAGTACTTC CASSLRGSDEQYF
- medium-sized TRBJ2-2 15 TRBV4-3 TGCGCCAGCAGCCAAGGGTTCCGACTCACCGGGGAGCTGTTTTTT CASSQGFRLTGELFF
- - TRBJ1-5 13 TRBV19 TGTGCCAGTAGTGGCACACGGGACCAGCCCCAGCATTTT CASSGTRDQPQHF
TRBD1 - TRBJ2-3 14 TRBV11-2 TGTGCCAGCAGCTGGACAGGGGATACAGATACGCAGTATTTT CASSWTGDTDTQYF
- few TRBJ1-1 13 TRBV5-6 TGTGCCAGCAGCTCACAGGATAACACTGAAGCTTTCTTT CASSSQDNTEAFF
TRBD1 - TRBJ2-3 15 TRBV19 TGTGCCAGTAGCCTACAGGGGGCTGGTTTGGATACGCAGTATTTT CASSLQGAGLDTQYF
- - TRBJ2-1 17 TRBV4-3 TGCGCCAGCAGCCAAGCGTTCAGCGACCGGGTCTGGGATGAGCAGTTCTTC CASSQAFSDRVWDEQFF
- - TRBJ1-6 12 TRBV6-5 TGTGCCAGCAGTCTACAGAATTCACCCCTCCACTTT CASSLQNSPLHF
- - TRBJ2-7 14 TRBV7-9 TGTGCCAGCAGCCACCCGGCTACGACCGGCGAGCAGTACTTC CASSHPATTGEQYF
- few TRBJ2-5 13 TRBV10-1 TGCGCCAGCAGTGAGAACAGGGCAGAGACCCAGTACTTC CASSENRAETQYF